One and the same sample provided the 18 T cell receptor beta chains below, sequenced in a study of cytomegalovirus exposure and HLA in healthy donors (dated by TCRdb to about 2017). The library was obtained by the immunoSEQ multiplex PCR assay. For the multiplex PCR, a mixture combining 60 forward primers for TCR Vbeta segments and 13 reverse primers for TCR Jbeta segments was used. Drawn from immuneACCESS, this table holds only the in-frame rearrangements with V and J called that TCRdb kept. Clones are partly lost; checked studies trace under half to an unresolved V gene and leave the rest unexplained. The sample table contains about 190,000 clones; only one count was recorded for more than 75% of them. The ten largest clonotypes hold around 2.5% of the sample. The sequencing sample was made of PBMCs. The source of these receptors is a woman aged 45-59 years in good health and CMV-seropositive.

The V call is TRBV15, the J call TRBJ2-5; D remains ambiguous. CDR1 and CDR2 (germline): LNHNV, YYDKDF (reference sequence). Trimming took 1 base from V and 1 from J, leaving 4 bases between them. This CDR3 region has 13 residues. In nucleotides, the CDR3 is TGTGCCACCAGCAGAGCTCCCCAAGAGACCCAGTACTTC. Translating it yields CATSRAPQETQYF.

The chain uses TRBV7-2 and TRBJ1-4; perhaps TRBD1 as D (5 bases). The CDR3 is 15 amino acids. Germline values: CDR1 SGHTA, CDR2 FQGNSA. V was cut by 5 bases and J by 4 bases, with 14 bases left in between. The CDR3 sequence is CASSQHGGGNEKLFF. The CDR3 nucleotides read TGTGCCAGCAGCCAGCACGGGGGGGGTAATGAAAAACTGTTTTTT.

This sequence joins TRBV5-4 and TRBJ2-1; D may be TRBD1 (6 bases). The CDR3 extends over 14 amino acids. Germline CDR1 SGHNT, CDR2 YYREEE (reference sequence). V lost 5 bases and J 8 bases, leaving 17 bases between the germline ends. The CDR3 DNA follows: TGTGCCAGCAGGCCCATCACAGGGCCCCATGAGCAGTTCTTC. Residues: CASRPITGPHEQFF.

This clone turned up a few times. This chain joins TRBV4-2 and TRBJ1-3, with D unresolved. V lost 1 base and J 0 bases, leaving 7 bases between the germline ends. Germline values: CDR1 LGHNA, CDR2 YNFKEQ. CDR3 length: 15 amino acids. CDR3 nucleotides: TGTGCCAGCAGCCAAGGTCCCAACTCTGGAAACACCATATATTTT. This translates into CASSQGPNSGNTIYF.

The chain joins TRBV18 to TRBJ1-6; D is uncertain. Germline assignment: CDR1 KGHSH and CDR2 LQKENI. The CDR3 extends over 14 amino acids. V was cut by 2 bases and J by 7 bases, with 9 bases left in between. Here the CDR3 DNA reads TGTGCCAGCTCACCAGAGCAGGCGAATTCACCCCTCCACTTT. This encodes CASSPEQANSPLHF. Drawing the rest from reference TRBV18 and TRBJ1-6, the complete variable domain is NAGVMQNPRHLVRRRGQEARLRCSPMKGHSHVYWYRQLPEEGLKFMVYLQKENIIDESGMPKERFSAEFPKEGPSILRIQQVVRGDSAAYFCASSPEQANSPLHFGNGTRLTVT.

The table lists this clone with a count of one. The chain carries TRBV6-1 and TRBJ1-2; a possible D gene is TRBD1 (6 bases). V was trimmed by 6 bases and J by 8 bases, leaving 13 bases between them. Per germline, CDR1 MNHNS and CDR2 SASEGT. The CDR3 has 12 amino acids. Here the CDR3 DNA reads TGTGCCAGCAGGCAGGGGAAGTTCGGCTACACCTTC. This encodes CASRQGKFGYTF.

There are a few counts of this clone. This sequence joins TRBV4-1 and TRBJ1-1, with 7 bases fitting TRBD1. The CDR3 is 14 residues long. Germline assignment: CDR1 MGHRA and CDR2 YSYEKL. After removal of 4 bases from V and 1 base from J, the junction contained 3 bases not matched to a gene. CDR3 protein: CASSLGQKNTEAFF. The CDR3 nucleotides are TGCGCCAGCAGCCTGGGACAGAAGAACACTGAAGCTTTCTTT.

The V call is TRBV30, the J call TRBJ2-3, with TRBD2 identical over 10 bases. The CDR3 has 14 amino acids. Germline lookup yields CDR1 GTSNPN and CDR2 SVGIG (reference sequence). Trimming cost V 5 bases and J 4 bases; bases outside gene matches: 6. The CDR3 nucleotides are TGTGCCTGGGGAAGCGGGGGGGCGGCAGATACGCAGTATTTT. The encoded protein is CAWGSGGAADTQYF.

The V and J genes are TRBV25-1 and TRBJ2-2; D is perhaps TRBD1 (6 bases). This CDR3 comprises 16 residues. Trimming pared 3 bases from V and 4 bases from J, leaving 15 bases between. CDR1 is MGHDK and CDR2 is SYGVNS in the germline V gene. Written as DNA, the CDR3 is TGTGCCAGCAGTGAGGGGACATTATCCGGCACCGGGGAGCTGTTTTTT. Translation: CASSEGTLSGTGELFF. The whole variable domain, remainder taken from reference TRBV25-1 and TRBJ2-2, is EADIYQTPRYLVIGTGKKITLECSQTMGHDKMYWYQQDPGMELHLIHYSYGVNSTEKGDLSSESTVSRIRTEHFPLTLESARPSHTSQYLCASSEGTLSGTGELFFGEGSRLTVL.

J is TRBJ2-3 and V is TRBV19; D perhaps matches TRBD1 (8 bases). Per the germline V gene, CDR1 is LNHDA and CDR2 is SQIVND (reference sequence). The CDR3 runs to 16 residues. V lost 5 bases, J lost 2 bases, and 17 bases lay in between. CDR3 residues: CASSGRQGRDTDTQYF. CDR3 nucleotide sequence: TGTGCCAGTAGTGGAAGACAGGGGAGGGACACAGATACGCAGTATTTT. The whole variable domain, filled in from reference TRBV19 and TRBJ2-3, reads DGGITQSPKYLFRKEGQNVTLSCEQNLNHDAMYWYRQDPGQGLRLIYYSQIVNDFQKGDIAEGYSVSREKKESFPLTVTSAQKNPTAFYLCASSGRQGRDTDTQYFGPGTRLTVL.

This clone has just one count. DNA of the CDR3: TGTGCCAGCACCCCCGACAGGGGATACGGCACTGAAGCTTTCTTT. This gives the protein CASTPDRGYGTEAFF. V and J are TRBV11-1 and TRBJ1-1; TRBD1 aligns across 8 bases. This CDR3 is built from 15 residues. Germline V gene sequence: CDR1 SGHAT, CDR2 FQDESV (reference sequence). Unmatched junction bases numbered 11, after V lost 7 bases and J lost 4 bases.

The rearrangement joins TRBV5-4 to TRBJ1-5; D is unresolved. There are 12 residues in the CDR3. The V end was cut by 3 bases, the J end by 4 bases, with 5 bases between. CDR1 and CDR2 from the germline V gene are SGHNT and YYREEE (reference sequence). This CDR3 is CASSSLNQPQHF. The CDR3 DNA follows: TGTGCCAGCAGCTCCCTTAATCAGCCCCAGCATTTT.

This clone was picked up one time. The J gene is TRBJ2-3, the V gene TRBV9; 7 nucleotides align to TRBD1. Looked up from germline, CDR1 is SGDLS and CDR2 is YYNGEE. This CDR3 comprises 16 residues. V was pared by 0 bases and J by 1 base, with 5 bases of the junction left unmatched. CDR3 residues: CASSVGTGYGTDTQYF. CDR3 in DNA: TGTGCCAGCAGCGTAGGGACAGGTTATGGCACAGATACGCAGTATTTT. Based on the CDR3 plus reference TRBV9 and TRBJ2-3, the full variable domain is DSGVTQTPKHLITATGQRVTLRCSPRSGDLSVYWYQQSLDQGLQFLIQYYNGEERAKGNILERFSAQQFPDLHSELNLSSLELGDSALYFCASSVGTGYGTDTQYFGPGTRLTVL.

This clone was counted between two and nine times. The chain combines TRBV7-8 with TRBJ1-2; D is unclear. The CDR3 is 12 amino acids. V lost 5 bases and J lost 0, with 4 bases in between. CDR1 SGHVS and CDR2 FQNEAQ come from the germline V gene. The CDR3 sequence: CASSSTNYGYTF. The CDR3 DNA reads TGTGCCAGCAGCAGCACTAACTATGGCTACACCTTC.

The CDR3 DNA follows: TGCGCCAGCAGCTTGGCACAGGGGTACGACAATGAGCAGTTCTTC. Its protein product is CASSLAQGYDNEQFF. The rearrangement joins TRBV5-1 to TRBJ2-1, with 7 bases matching TRBD1. Germline V gene data show CDR1 as SGHRS and CDR2 as YFSETQ. The CDR3 length is 15 residues. The trim removed 0 bases at V and 5 bases at J, leaving 5 bases unmatched.

The genes are TRBV5-4 and TRBJ2-3, with 8 bases fitting TRBD2. Per the germline V gene, CDR1 is SGHNT and CDR2 is YYREEE (reference sequence). The V and J ends lost 5 bases and 2 bases, in that order; junction bases with no gene match: 10. The CDR3 length is 16 residues. CDR3 in DNA: TGTGCCAGCAGTCCTATACCGGGGGGGCCCACAGATACGCAGTATTTT. Its protein product is CASSPIPGGPTDTQYF.

The chain couples TRBV5-1 to TRBJ2-2, with TRBD2 matching 10 bases. The CDR3 length is 17 residues. Per the germline V gene, CDR1 is SGHRS and CDR2 is YFSETQ. The junction had 9 bases not matched to a gene; V was cut back by 0 bases and J by 7 bases. The CDR3 DNA follows: TGCGCCAGCAGCTTGGACCAAGCGGGGGGGCTAGTCGGGGAGCTGTTTTTT. Its translation is CASSLDQAGGLVGELFF.

The rearrangement joins TRBV7-9 to TRBJ1-5, with D perhaps matching TRBD1 (6 bases). Per the germline V gene, CDR1 is SEHNR and CDR2 is FQNEAQ (reference sequence). V lost 3 bases, J lost 3 bases, and 12 bases lay in between. CDR3 length: 15 amino acids. CDR3: CASSLGGRDNQPQHF. CDR3 bases: TGTGCCAGCAGCTTGGGGGGGCGCGACAATCAGCCCCAGCATTTT.